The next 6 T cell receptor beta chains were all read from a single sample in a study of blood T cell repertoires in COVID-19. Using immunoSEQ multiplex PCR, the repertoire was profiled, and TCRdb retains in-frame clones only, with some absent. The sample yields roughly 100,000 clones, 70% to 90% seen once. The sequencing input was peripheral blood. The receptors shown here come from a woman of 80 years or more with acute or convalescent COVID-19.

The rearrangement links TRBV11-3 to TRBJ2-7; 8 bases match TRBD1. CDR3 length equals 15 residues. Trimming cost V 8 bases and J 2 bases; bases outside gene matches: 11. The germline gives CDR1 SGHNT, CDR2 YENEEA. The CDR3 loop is CASSLRAGGPYEQYF. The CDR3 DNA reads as TGTGCCAGCTCCCTCAGGGCAGGGGGCCCCTACGAGCAGTACTTC.

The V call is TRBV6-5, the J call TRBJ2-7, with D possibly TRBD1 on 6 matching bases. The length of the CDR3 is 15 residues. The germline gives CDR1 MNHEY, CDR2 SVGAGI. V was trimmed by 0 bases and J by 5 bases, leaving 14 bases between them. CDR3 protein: CASSYSGTNPNEQYF. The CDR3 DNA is TGTGCCAGCAGTTACTCCGGGACAAACCCTAACGAGCAGTACTTC.

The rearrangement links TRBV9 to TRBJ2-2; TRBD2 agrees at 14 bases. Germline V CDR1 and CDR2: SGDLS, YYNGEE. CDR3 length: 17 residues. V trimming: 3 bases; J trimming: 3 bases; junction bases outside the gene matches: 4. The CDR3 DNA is TGTGCCAGCAGCGCGGGACTAGCGGGGGCCTACACCGGGGAGCTGTTTTTT. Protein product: CASSAGLAGAYTGELFF.

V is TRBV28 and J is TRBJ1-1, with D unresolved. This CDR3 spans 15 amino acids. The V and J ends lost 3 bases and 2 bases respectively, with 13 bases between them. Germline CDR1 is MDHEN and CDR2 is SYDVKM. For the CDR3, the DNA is TGTGCCAGCAGTTTCTCTGGGCAGGCAAACACTGAAGCTTTCTTT. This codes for CASSFSGQANTEAFF.

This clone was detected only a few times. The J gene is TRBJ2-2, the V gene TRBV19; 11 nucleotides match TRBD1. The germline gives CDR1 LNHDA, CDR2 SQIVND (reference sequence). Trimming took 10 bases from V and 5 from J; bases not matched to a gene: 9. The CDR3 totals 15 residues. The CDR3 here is CATPRGQGATGELFF. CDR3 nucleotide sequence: TGTGCCACCCCACGTGGACAGGGGGCAACCGGGGAGCTGTTTTTT.

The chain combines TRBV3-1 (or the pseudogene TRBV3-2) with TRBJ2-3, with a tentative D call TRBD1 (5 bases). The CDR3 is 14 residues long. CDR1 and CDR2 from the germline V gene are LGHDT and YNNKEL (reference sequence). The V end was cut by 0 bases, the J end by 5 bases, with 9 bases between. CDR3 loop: CASSQEVRVDTQYF. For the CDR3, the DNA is TGTGCCAGCAGCCAAGAGGTCAGGGTAGATACGCAGTATTTT.